A single sample is the source of the 28 T cell receptor beta chains below, sequenced in a study of cytomegalovirus exposure and HLA in healthy donors. Vbeta (60) and Jbeta (13) primers were used in the PCR. Sequencing was performed with immunoSEQ multiplex PCR; in TCRdb, only in-frame clones are kept and a portion is missing. The table lists 150,000 to 180,000 clones, about 84% of them singletons, with around 5.6% in the top ten. The material sequenced was PBMCs. These receptors originate from a woman in her thirties or forties in good health and CMV-seropositive.

This clone has a handful of counts. The V gene is TRBV27, the J gene TRBJ2-1; D is perhaps TRBD2 (6 bases). Germline V lookup: CDR1 MNHEY, CDR2 SMNVEV (reference sequence). Trimming pared 2 bases from V and 4 bases from J, leaving 15 bases between. The length of the CDR3 is 16 residues. The chain's CDR3 is CASSLAPEGRYNEQFF. The CDR3 bases are TGTGCCAGCAGTTTAGCGCCCGAAGGGAGGTACAATGAGCAGTTCTTC.

This clone was seen a handful of times. The chain has TRBV6-5 and TRBJ2-1; 7 bases are a match to TRBD2. Germline V gene data show CDR1 as MNHEY and CDR2 as SVGAGI. This CDR3 spans 14 amino acids. Trimming removed 6 bases from V and 6 bases from J; junction bases left unmatched: 8. As DNA, the CDR3 is TGTGCCAGCAGCCCCGGTTGGGGGGGCAATGAGCAGTTCTTC. Translating it yields CASSPGWGGNEQFF.

The rearrangement joins TRBV19 to TRBJ2-1, with 8 positions matching TRBD1. The ends lost 11 bases at V and 9 bases at J; junction bases unmatched: 15. The CDR3 extends over 14 amino acids. CDR1 and CDR2 from the germline V gene are LNHDA and SQIVND (reference sequence). CDR3 nucleotides: TGTGCCTCTAACCGGGACAGGAGTTTACGTGAGCAGTTCTTC. Its translation: CASNRDRSLREQFF.

In its sample, this clone was seen once. The rearrangement uses TRBV5-8 and TRBJ2-3; 10 bases agree with TRBD2. The CDR3 has 15 residues. The germline gives CDR1 SGHTS, CDR2 YDEGEE. Losses at the gene ends were 5 bases for V and 1 base for J; bases not matched to a gene: 4. The DNA of the CDR3 is TGTGCCAGCAGTGCCGGGACTAGCGGCACAGATACGCAGTATTTT. Its protein is CASSAGTSGTDTQYF.

V and J are TRBV4-1 and TRBJ2-5; 9 bases are a match to TRBD1. Trimming cost V 5 bases and J 1 base; bases outside gene matches: 5. Per the germline V gene, CDR1 is MGHRA and CDR2 is YSYEKL. The CDR3 has 15 amino acids. CDR3 residues: CASSRRQGGQETQYF. The CDR3 DNA follows: TGCGCCAGCAGCAGAAGACAGGGGGGCCAAGAGACCCAGTACTTC.

The gene calls are TRBV19 and TRBJ2-2, with 7 nucleotides matching TRBD1. The J segment lost 6 bases and the V segment lost 4 bases, leaving 11 bases of the junction unmatched. The CDR3 has 16 amino acids. The V gene's germline CDR1 is LNHDA and CDR2 SQIVND (reference sequence). Here the CDR3 reads CASSKQGQRESGELFF. The CDR3 region has the DNA TGTGCCAGTAGTAAGCAGGGACAGAGGGAGTCCGGGGAGCTGTTTTTT.

V is TRBV20-1 and J is TRBJ2-1; D unresolved. CDR1 is DFQATT and CDR2 is SNEGSKA in the germline V gene (reference sequence). Trimming cost V 7 bases and J 7 bases, with 11 bases left between them. The CDR3 runs 11 residues. DNA of the CDR3: TGCAGTGGGTCACTACTAAATGAGCAGTTCTTC. The encoded protein is CSGSLLNEQFF.

The V and J genes are TRBV7-3 and TRBJ2-2; D is perhaps TRBD2 (6 bases). This CDR3 region has 16 residues. Germline CDR1 and CDR2: SGHTA and FQGTGA. Between the trimmed V and J ends, which lost 5 bases and 2 bases, there was a span of 15 bases. The CDR3 protein is CASSPLGLPNTGELFF. Written as DNA, the CDR3 is TGTGCCAGCAGCCCACTCGGACTACCTAACACCGGGGAGCTGTTTTTT.

The chain recombines TRBV7-9 with TRBJ2-1; D possibly corresponds to TRBD2 (6 bases). V lost 5 bases and J 0 bases, leaving 14 bases between the germline ends. CDR1 is SEHNR and CDR2 is FQNEAQ in the germline V gene (reference sequence). The CDR3 runs 16 residues. The DNA for the CDR3 is TGTGCCAGCAGCGCAGCAGGACTAAGCTCCTACAATGAGCAGTTCTTC. Translated: CASSAAGLSSYNEQFF.

The chain joins TRBV15 to TRBJ1-4; a possible D gene is TRBD1 (6 bases). CDR3 length equals 14 residues. V was cut by 2 bases and J by 10 bases, with 14 bases left in between. Germline V gives CDR1 LNHNV, CDR2 YYDKDF (reference sequence). The chain's CDR3 is CATSRRGERGKLFF. The CDR3 region has the DNA TGTGCCACCAGCAGAAGGGGGGAGCGGGGAAAACTGTTTTTT. The full variable domain, completed using reference TRBV15 and TRBJ1-4, is DAMVIQNPRYQVTQFGKPVTLSCSQTLNHNVMYWYQQKSSQAPKLLFHYYDKDFNNEADTPDNFQSRRPNTSFCFLDIRSPGLGDTAMYLCATSRRGERGKLFFGSGTQLSVL.

V gene TRBV7-8 combines with J gene TRBJ2-7; D unresolved. The CDR3 is 14 residues long. V was trimmed by 5 bases and J by 6 bases, leaving 17 bases between them. Germline CDR1 and CDR2: SGHVS and FQNEAQ. This CDR3 is CASSPRRTGVEQYF. CDR3 sequence (DNA): TGTGCCAGCAGCCCAAGAAGAACCGGAGTCGAGCAGTACTTC.

The chain joins TRBV10-3 to TRBJ1-2, with D perhaps matching TRBD1 (5 bases). The germline V and J ends were trimmed by 2 bases and 6 bases, with 10 bases remaining between them. The V gene's germline CDR1 is ENHRY and CDR2 SYGVKD. This CDR3 comprises 13 residues. The CDR3 nucleotides read TGTGCCATCAGTGAGGCTCAGGGTGATGGCTACACCTTC. Its translation is CAISEAQGDGYTF.

The chain employs TRBV6-5 and TRBJ1-2; D is perhaps TRBD1 (6 bases). V gave up 4 bases and J gave up 7 bases, with 13 bases separating them. CDR3 length equals 13 residues. CDR1 MNHEY and CDR2 SVGAGI come from the germline V gene. The CDR3 region is CASSFTGSSGYTF. The CDR3 DNA reads TGTGCCAGCAGTTTTACAGGGAGTAGTGGCTACACCTTC.

This clone has just a few counts. V usage is TRBV6-5 and J usage is TRBJ2-1, with 10 bases fitting TRBD2. Germline CDR1 reads MNHEY; CDR2 reads SVGAGI. The CDR3 consists of 16 residues. V lost 0 bases to trimming and J lost 6 bases; unmatched junction nucleotides: 5. CDR3 sequence reads: CASSYSPSGGSNEQFF. As DNA, the CDR3 is TGTGCCAGCAGTTACTCTCCTAGCGGGGGTTCCAATGAGCAGTTCTTC.

This chain joins TRBV5-1 and TRBJ2-3; tentatively, D is TRBD1 (6 bases). CDR1 SGHRS and CDR2 YFSETQ come from the germline V gene. V lost 0 bases and J 3 bases, leaving 11 bases between the germline ends. The CDR3 totals 15 residues. The CDR3: CASSLGRGVTDTQYF. In nucleotides, the CDR3 is TGCGCCAGCAGCTTGGGCAGGGGCGTTACAGATACGCAGTATTTT.

This clone has only a few counts. DNA of the CDR3: TGTGCCAGCTCTTCCGGGACAGGGGGTCAGCAGTACTTC. It translates to CASSSGTGGQQYF. The chain employs TRBV18 and TRBJ2-7; TRBD1 matches 11 bases. V shed 6 bases and J 8 bases; nucleotides not matched to a gene: 6. Germline values: CDR1 KGHSH, CDR2 LQKENI. The CDR3 spans 13 residues.

V is TRBV29-1 and J is TRBJ2-1; 7 bases align to TRBD2. Unmatched junction bases numbered 9, after V lost 4 bases and J lost 6 bases. The CDR3 consists of 14 residues. The germline CDR1 and CDR2 sequences are SQVTM and ANQGSEA. The CDR3 nucleotides are TGCAGCGTTGGCGGACTAGTCCCCCTCAATGAGCAGTTCTTC. Translated, it gives CSVGGLVPLNEQFF.

J is TRBJ2-7 and V is TRBV27, with D perhaps matching TRBD1 (6 bases). The V end was cut by 4 bases, the J end by 2 bases, with 15 bases between. This CDR3 has 15 amino acids. CDR1 is MNHEY, CDR2 SMNVEV, per germline (reference sequence). CDR3 coding DNA: TGTGCCAGCAGTTCCCCAAGGACAGTGACCTACGAGCAGTACTTC. It translates to CASSSPRTVTYEQYF.

The gene calls are TRBV28 and TRBJ2-5; 9 bases are a match to TRBD1. J was trimmed by 5 bases and V by 2 bases; bases with no gene match: 6. This CDR3 region has 15 residues. CDR1 is MDHEN and CDR2 is SYDVKM in the germline V gene. The CDR3 DNA sequence: TGTGCCAGCAGTTTAAGGACAGGGGTCGGGGAGACCCAGTACTTC. It is translated as CASSLRTGVGETQYF.

The gene calls are TRBV19 and TRBJ1-4, with TRBD1 matching 11 bases. V trimming: 3 bases; J trimming: 7 bases; junction bases outside the gene matches: 1. This CDR3 has 14 amino acids. Germline V CDR1 and CDR2: LNHDA, SQIVND (reference sequence). As DNA, the CDR3 is TGTGCCAGTAGTATCGGGACAGGGGGTGAAAAACTGTTTTTT. Encoded protein: CASSIGTGGEKLFF.

The chain recombines TRBV5-1 with TRBJ2-7; tentative D call: TRBD1 (5 bases). CDR3 length: 13 amino acids. The germline CDR1 and CDR2 sequences are SGHRS and YFSETQ. V shed 5 bases and J shed 0 bases, with 9 bases lying between them. Written as DNA, the CDR3 is TGCGCCAGCAGTAGGGGTCCCTCCTACGAGCAGTACTTC. Residues: CASSRGPSYEQYF.

The rearrangement uses TRBV28 and TRBJ1-5; 9 bases line up with TRBD1. Germline CDR1 reads MDHEN; CDR2 reads SYDVKM. The CDR3 sequence is 15 residues long. The J segment lost 4 bases and the V segment lost 6 bases, leaving 7 bases of the junction unmatched. The CDR3 region is CASRLGDRENQPQHF. The CDR3 DNA is TGTGCCAGCAGATTGGGGGACAGGGAAAATCAGCCCCAGCATTTT.

This chain links TRBV28 with TRBJ2-7; TRBD1 might be the D (5 bases). V gave up 1 base and J gave up 5 bases, with 6 bases separating them. This CDR3 contains 12 residues. Per germline, CDR1 MDHEN and CDR2 SYDVKM. The CDR3 nucleotides are TGTGCCAGCAGTTTATTGACAGACGAGCAGTACTTC. Translated, it gives CASSLLTDEQYF.

The chain joins TRBV10-2 to TRBJ1-1, with D unclear. The CDR3 has 14 residues. The germline CDR1 and CDR2 sequences are WSHSY and SAAADI. Trimming removed 0 bases at V and 1 base at J, with 6 bases between. The DNA for the CDR3 is TGCGCCAGCAGTGAGTCTGCGGGGAACACTGAAGCTTTCTTT. Translation: CASSESAGNTEAFF.

This sequence joins TRBV19 and TRBJ1-5, with 9 bases matching TRBD1. This CDR3 is built from 15 residues. Germline V CDR1 and CDR2: LNHDA, SQIVND (reference sequence). The ends lost 5 bases at V and 1 base at J; junction bases unmatched: 3. CDR3: CASSGTGMSNQPQHF. CDR3 DNA: TGTGCCAGTAGTGGGACAGGGATGAGCAATCAGCCCCAGCATTTT.

The J gene is TRBJ1-2, the V gene TRBV27, with a possible D match to TRBD1 (6 bases). Germline lookup yields CDR1 MNHEY and CDR2 SMNVEV (reference sequence). Trimming shortened V by 7 bases and J by 8 bases, and 20 bases separated the two germline ends. The CDR3 length is 14 residues. The CDR3 region is CASTGAGAASGYTF. CDR3 DNA sequence: TGTGCCAGCACCGGAGCAGGGGCAGCTAGCGGCTACACCTTC.

The count of this clone is one. V usage is TRBV15 and J usage is TRBJ2-5; D is ambiguous. CDR3 length: 16 residues. V was clipped by 0 bases and J by 5 bases, with 16 bases between them. Looked up from germline, CDR1 is LNHNV and CDR2 is YYDKDF (reference sequence). The CDR3 bases are TGTGCCACCAGCAGAGATTCCGTGTGGGCTATGGAGACCCAGTACTTC. This codes for CATSRDSVWAMETQYF.

V and J are TRBV29-1 and TRBJ1-2; 9 bases line up with TRBD1. Germline values: CDR1 SQVTM, CDR2 ANQGSEA. CDR3 length equals 13 residues. J was trimmed by 4 bases and V by 6 bases; bases with no gene match: 6. The CDR3 protein is CSVSQGAGYGYTF. The CDR3 region has the DNA TGCAGCGTCTCACAGGGGGCGGGCTATGGCTACACCTTC.